A single sample is the source of the 31 T cell receptor beta chains below, sequenced in a study of T cells in Graves' hyperthyroidism and ophthalmopathy. The investigators amplified TCR beta CDR3 regions from RNA transcripts. HTBI primers were used for first-round RT-PCR of the TCR CDR3. TCRdb reanalysed the multiplex PCR reads using MiXCR and keeps one entry per CDR3 protein. Altogether hundreds of thousands of distinct CDR3 sequences are present, about 45% being singletons, with the ten largest covering under 8.5%. Material for sequencing was peripheral blood or thyroid tissue (not recorded which). Source of these receptors: an adult man with Graves' disease, either hyperthyroidism or ophthalmopathy (not recorded which).

This clonotype was found a few times. The genes are TRBV7-9 and TRBJ2-7, with D tentatively TRBD1 or TRBD2 (7 bases each). With 5 bases removed from V and 2 bases from J, the gap between germline ends came to 22 bases. From germline, CDR1 is SEHNR and CDR2 FQNEAQ (reference sequence). The CDR3 sequence is 17 residues long. The CDR3 DNA is TGTGCCAGCAGCGCGCCGTTCTTCAGGGGGGGAACCTACGAGCAGTACTTC. Residues: CASSAPFFRGGTYEQYF.

V and J are TRBV29-1 and TRBJ1-2; possibly TRBD1 for D (6 bases). CDR3 length: 16 amino acids. Trimming took off 6 bases at V and 7 bases at J, with 27 bases between the two ends. The V gene's germline CDR1 is SQVTM and CDR2 ANQGSEA. CDR3 protein: CSVLGAYGLLRSGYTF. The DNA of the CDR3 is TGCAGCGTATTGGGGGCTTACGGGCTACTCCGTTCTGGCTACACCTTC.

The table lists this clonotype with a few counts. V usage is TRBV7-9 and J usage is TRBJ2-5, with 8 bases aligning to TRBD1. The CDR3 length is 17 residues. V lost 4 bases to trimming and J lost 1 base; unmatched junction nucleotides: 11. Germline CDR1 reads SEHNR; CDR2 reads FQNEAQ (reference sequence). CDR3 in DNA: TGTGCCAGCAGCTCTGTCCCGGGACAGGTGTTCCAAGAGACCCAGTACTTC. This encodes CASSSVPGQVFQETQYF.

The genes are TRBV2 and TRBJ1-2; D is unresolved. Germline V CDR1 and CDR2: SNHLY, FYNNEI. CDR3 size: 13 residues. V was shortened by 5 bases and J by 7 bases, with 14 bases between the two germline ends. In DNA form, the CDR3 reads TGTGCCAGCAGTTTTCGGGGAAACGGTGGCTACACCTTC. Translated, it gives CASSFRGNGGYTF.

This clonotype appeared a few times. The chain combines TRBV20-1 with TRBJ2-5; D is uncertain. Germline loops: CDR1 DFQATT, CDR2 SNEGSKA (reference sequence). The V gene lost 5 bases and the J gene lost 0 bases, with 13 bases spanning the gap. This CDR3 has 14 residues. The CDR3 DNA sequence: TGCAGTGCTCATATGCGGTCTAACCAAGAGACCCAGTACTTC. As protein: CSAHMRSNQETQYF.

The chain joins TRBV29-1 to TRBJ1-2; D call uncertain. Between the trimmed V and J ends, which lost 8 bases and 6 bases, there was a span of 10 bases. CDR3 length equals 10 residues. Per germline, CDR1 SQVTM and CDR2 ANQGSEA. The DNA of the CDR3 is TGCAGCTGGGATGGGGATGGCTACACCTTC. This gives the protein CSWDGDGYTF.

The chain uses TRBV5-1 and TRBJ1-1; 8 bases fit TRBD1. The CDR3 length is 15 residues. J gave up 7 bases and V 0 bases, and 8 bases lay outside the gene matches. The V gene's germline CDR1 is SGHRS and CDR2 YFSETQ. CDR3 loop: CASSLVPGQEYEAFF. The CDR3 nucleotides read TGCGCCAGCAGCTTGGTTCCGGGACAGGAATATGAAGCTTTCTTT.

The chain couples TRBV5-5 to TRBJ1-4, with D unclear. Germline-derived CDR1 and CDR2 are SGHKS and YYEKEE (reference sequence). This CDR3 has 15 residues. The V gene lost 0 bases and the J gene lost 0 bases, with 6 bases spanning the gap. CDR3 in amino acids: CASSLGSATNEKLFF. Here the CDR3 DNA reads TGTGCCAGCAGCTTGGGTTCAGCAACTAATGAAAAACTGTTTTTT.

The CDR3 DNA follows: TGCGCCAGCAGCTTAGAGGGACAGACACATCAGCCCCAGCATTTT. It translates to CASSLEGQTHQPQHF. V and J are TRBV5-1 and TRBJ1-5, with 7 bases matching TRBD1. Germline V lookup: CDR1 SGHRS, CDR2 YFSETQ. The V gene end was trimmed by 2 bases and the J gene end by 5 bases; junction bases not matched to a gene: 7. The CDR3 is 15 residues long.

This clonotype was seen a single time. The junction departs from the called germline gene at one end, perhaps through a read error. The V call is TRBV7-2, the J call TRBJ1-1, with a weak D call TRBD1 (5 bases). The CDR3 contains 13 residues. In germline, CDR1 is SGHTA, CDR2 FQGNSA. The CDR3 here is CASSLTGGRKAFF. In DNA form, the CDR3 reads TGTGCCAGCAGCTTAACGGGGGGTAGGAAAGCTTTCTTC.

The table lists this clonotype with many counts. The gene calls are TRBV7-9 and TRBJ2-5; weak D call: TRBD1 (6 bases). Per germline, CDR1 SEHNR and CDR2 FQNEAQ (reference sequence). The CDR3 contains 14 residues. V was cut by 2 bases and J by 4 bases, with 11 bases left in between. CDR3 nucleotides: TGTGCCAGCAGCTTATCAGGGGCGAGAGAGACCCAGTACTTC. Translation: CASSLSGARETQYF.

The chain recombines TRBV15 with TRBJ2-7, with TRBD2 matching 13 bases. V lost 5 bases to trimming and J lost 2 bases; unmatched junction nucleotides: 3. This CDR3 is 15 amino acids long. Germline values: CDR1 LNHNV, CDR2 YYDKDF (reference sequence). CDR3 loop: CATSGGLAGAYEQYF. CDR3 DNA sequence: TGTGCCACCAGCGGAGGACTAGCGGGGGCCTACGAGCAGTACTTC.

Notes on this clonotype: The junction departs from the called germline gene at one end, perhaps through a read error. The chain joins TRBV7-9 to TRBJ2-7; D may be TRBD1 (5 bases). The CDR3 runs 14 residues. CDR1 SEHNR and CDR2 FQNEAQ come from the germline V gene (reference sequence). The CDR3 protein is CAGSLGQQGYEQYF. The CDR3 nucleotides are TGTGCCGGCAGCCTCGGCCAGCAGGGCTACGAGCAGTACTTC.

This clonotype occurred a few times. J is TRBJ2-7 and V is TRBV2; D is perhaps TRBD1 (6 bases). Trimming removed 6 bases at V and 4 bases at J, with 16 bases between. The CDR3 extends over 14 amino acids. Germline V CDR1 and CDR2: SNHLY, FYNNEI. CDR3 residues: CASRIDRSRYEQYF. The CDR3 bases are TGTGCCAGCAGAATAGACAGGTCGAGATACGAGCAGTACTTC.

This clonotype appeared a few times. The chain combines TRBV5-4 with TRBJ1-4; TRBD1 aligns across 7 bases. The CDR3 sequence is 15 residues long. Trimming cost V 4 bases and J 7 bases; bases outside gene matches: 10. From germline, CDR1 is SGHNT and CDR2 YYREEE (reference sequence). This CDR3 is CASSQETGKTEKLFF. The CDR3, as DNA: TGTGCCAGCAGCCAAGAGACAGGGAAGACTGAAAAACTGTTTTTT.

This clonotype was detected only a few times. This chain's CDR3 is CASSVTGTALGEQYF. In DNA form, the CDR3 reads TGTGCCAGCAGTGTAACCGGGACGGCTCTGGGCGAGCAGTACTTC. V usage is TRBV6-5 and J usage is TRBJ2-7; D could derive from TRBD1 or TRBD2 (5 bases each). V lost 5 bases to trimming and J lost 6 bases, with 20 bases between them. The CDR3 totals 15 residues. Germline V gene lookup returns CDR1 MNHEY and CDR2 SVGAGI.

On this clonotype itself: An end of the junction differs from the germline gene, which may be a read error. The chain recombines TRBV7-9 with TRBJ1-5; no reliable D call. The CDR3 has 13 residues. Germline V gene data show CDR1 as SEHNR and CDR2 as FQNEAQ (reference sequence). The CDR3 loop is CASGLGLNQPQHF. The CDR3 bases are TGTGCCAGCGGCTTAGGACTAAATCAGCCCCAGCATTTT.

The chain combines TRBV29-1 with TRBJ1-2; the match to TRBD1 covers 8 bases. With 3 bases clipped from V and 2 bases from J, the junction kept 8 bases outside the gene matches. The germline gives CDR1 SQVTM, CDR2 ANQGSEA. The CDR3 has 15 residues. CDR3 coding DNA: TGCAGCGTTGATATGACAGGGGACTTAAACTATGGCTACACCTTC. This sequence encodes CSVDMTGDLNYGYTF.

This rearrangement joins TRBV10-3 to TRBJ1-5, with 7 positions matching TRBD1. The germline gives CDR1 ENHRY, CDR2 SYGVKD. The CDR3 consists of 13 residues. V lost 5 bases, J lost 5 bases, and 3 bases stayed unmatched. The CDR3 sequence is CAISLTGYQPQHF. The CDR3, as DNA: TGTGCCATCAGTTTGACAGGGTATCAGCCCCAGCATTTT.

This chain joins TRBV29-1 and TRBJ2-7, with 8 positions matching TRBD1. V was clipped by 4 bases and J by 6 bases; unmatched bases: 5. Looked up from germline, CDR1 is SQVTM and CDR2 is ANQGSEA. This CDR3 spans 12 amino acids. DNA for the CDR3: TGCAGCGTTGTTACAGGGGGAGGCGAGCAGTACTTC. Its protein is CSVVTGGGEQYF.

The chain couples TRBV6-5 to TRBJ1-1; D is possibly TRBD1 (5 bases). The CDR3 runs 16 residues. V lost 4 bases to trimming and J lost 1 base, with 16 bases between them. The V gene's germline CDR1 is MNHEY and CDR2 SVGAGI. The CDR3 sequence is CASSSGLGTANTEAFF. The CDR3 DNA reads as TGTGCCAGCAGTTCGGGTTTAGGGACTGCGAACACTGAAGCTTTCTTT.

In DNA form, the CDR3 reads TGTGCCAGCAGCTTAGTTCGTCTCCCCCACTTT. It specifies CASSLVRLPHF. This rearrangement joins TRBV7-8 to TRBJ1-6; no definite D call. There are 11 residues in the CDR3. The V end lost 1 base, the J end lost 18 bases, and 10 bases lay between the germline ends. The V gene's germline CDR1 is SGHVS and CDR2 FQNEAQ.

The rearrangement links TRBV29-1 to TRBJ1-2, with D possibly matching TRBD1 (6 bases). The CDR3 is 11 residues long. Trimming cost V 7 bases and J 6 bases, with 12 bases left between them. CDR1 and CDR2 (germline): SQVTM, ANQGSEA. CDR3 nucleotides: TGCAGCGGATACGGGGGCGATGGCTACACCTTC. Residues: CSGYGGDGYTF.

The count of this clonotype is one. This sequence joins TRBV10-3 and TRBJ1-5; D call uncertain. V was shortened by 6 bases and J by 5 bases, with 11 bases between the two germline ends. Looked up from germline, CDR1 is ENHRY and CDR2 is SYGVKD. This CDR3 spans 13 amino acids. The CDR3 loop reads CAISADGDQPQHF. The CDR3 coding sequence is TGTGCCATCAGCGCGGACGGGGATCAGCCCCAGCATTTT.

In its sample, this clonotype was seen a few times. This chain joins TRBV20-1 and TRBJ1-2; possibly TRBD1 for D (5 bases). This CDR3 is built from 14 residues. Germline loops: CDR1 DFQATT, CDR2 SNEGSKA (reference sequence). V dropped 5 bases and J dropped 8 bases, with 21 bases sitting between them. The CDR3 protein is CSAPSGPIKGGYTF. The DNA for the CDR3 is TGCAGTGCTCCCTCAGGGCCTATCAAGGGCGGCTACACCTTC.

This chain joins TRBV7-2 and TRBJ2-5; 8 nucleotides match TRBD1. V was pared by 5 bases and J by 13 bases, with 9 bases of the junction left unmatched. CDR3 length: 12 amino acids. Germline CDR1 reads SGHTA; CDR2 reads FQGNSA. This chain's CDR3 is CASSQTGDQLYF. The CDR3 DNA sequence: TGTGCCAGCAGCCAGACAGGGGACCAATTGTACTTC.

This clonotype has ten or more counts. V and J are TRBV2 and TRBJ2-5, with TRBD2 matching 7 bases. The CDR3 extends over 14 amino acids. Germline V gene lookup returns CDR1 SNHLY and CDR2 FYNNEI. With 7 bases clipped from V and 3 bases from J, the junction kept 8 bases outside the gene matches. The CDR3 nucleotides are TGTGCCAGCAAGCGGGACCGGACGGAAGAGACCCAGTACTTC. It encodes CASKRDRTEETQYF.

The genes are TRBV20-1 and TRBJ1-4; no clear D. The CDR3 runs 13 residues. Germline CDR1 and CDR2: DFQATT and SNEGSKA (reference sequence). V shed 0 bases and J shed 4 bases, with 6 bases lying between them. The CDR3 bases are TGCAGTGCTAGAGACAGTATTAATGAAAAACTGTTTTTT. As protein: CSARDSINEKLFF.

V is TRBV19 and J is TRBJ1-1; D gene ambiguous. The germline CDR1 and CDR2 sequences are LNHDA and SQIVND (reference sequence). The CDR3 has 15 residues. Trimming pared 7 bases from V and 1 base from J, leaving 16 bases between. CDR3 coding DNA: TGTGCCAGTAAAGGCTTTGGGGAGACGAACACTGAAGCTTTCTTT. Its translation: CASKGFGETNTEAFF.

This clonotype has ten or more counts. The V call is TRBV4-1, the J call TRBJ1-2; no firm D call. Germline CDR1 MGHRA, CDR2 YSYEKL. The CDR3 is 15 residues long. Between the trimmed V and J ends, which lost 4 bases and 3 bases, there was a span of 15 bases. In DNA form, the CDR3 reads TGCGCCAGCAGCCTCACGTCGACACGGGACTATGGCTACACCTTC. Translated: CASSLTSTRDYGYTF.

The genes are TRBV20-1 and TRBJ1-2; 11 bases agree with TRBD1. The CDR3 totals 13 residues. Germline V gene sequence: CDR1 DFQATT, CDR2 SNEGSKA (reference sequence). V was pared by 2 bases and J by 6 bases, with 2 bases of the junction left unmatched. The CDR3 is CSARLDRGHGYTF. For the CDR3, the DNA is TGCAGTGCTAGATTGGACAGGGGGCATGGCTACACCTTC.